This paragraph reports one T cell receptor beta chain. What it binds is not known. TCRdb processed the 5' RACE reads anew with MiXCR; each CDR3 protein has one entry. The sample yields 700,000 or so distinct CDR3 sequences, 15% to 20% seen once. This sample was taken from a study of CD8 T cells in ankylosing spondylitis. The CDR3 is 12 amino acids. The germline V gene encodes CDR1 SNHLY and CDR2 FYNNEI. Unmatched junction bases numbered 3, after V lost 7 bases and J lost 6 bases. General study findings and limits: Within matched ankylosing spondylitis synovial fluid, disease-linked clones were reportedly significantly enriched. Characteristic, it appeared, of ankylosing spondylitis blood was a TCR beta motif of several highly homologous variants.

The sample was blood, either unsorted or a sorted T cell fraction (not recorded which). V usage is TRBV2 and J usage is TRBJ2-1; TRBD1 matches at 7 bases. This clonotype was obtained from a male donor with ankylosing spondylitis. The CDR3 spells CASIGTANEQFF. DNA for the CDR3: TGTGCCAGCATCGGGACAGCCAATGAGCAGTTCTTC.